Described below is a single T cell receptor (beta chain) sequence and its context. The antigen remains undetermined. The record originates from a study of human thymus T cells. The table came from immunoSEQ multiplex PCR; TCRdb's copy has only in-frame clones and leaves some out. The table shows some 130,000 clones, with around 94% occurring only once. Study-wide results and limits: Related research found strongly overlapping thymic repertoires in unrelated individuals.

The CDR3 extends over 14 amino acids. V trimming: 7 bases; J trimming: 5 bases; junction bases outside the gene matches: 9. Germline assignment: CDR1 ENHRY and CDR2 SYGVKD. Thymic samples were excised during corrective heart operations. Sequenced input: thymus tissue. This chain joins TRBV10-3 and TRBJ2-5, with 8 bases fitting TRBD1. The origin of this receptor is a boy under two years old with a congenital heart defect but otherwise immunologically healthy. The CDR3 spells CAIKRDRTEETQYF. For the CDR3, the DNA is TGTGCCATCAAACGGGACAGGACGGAGGAGACCCAGTACTTC.